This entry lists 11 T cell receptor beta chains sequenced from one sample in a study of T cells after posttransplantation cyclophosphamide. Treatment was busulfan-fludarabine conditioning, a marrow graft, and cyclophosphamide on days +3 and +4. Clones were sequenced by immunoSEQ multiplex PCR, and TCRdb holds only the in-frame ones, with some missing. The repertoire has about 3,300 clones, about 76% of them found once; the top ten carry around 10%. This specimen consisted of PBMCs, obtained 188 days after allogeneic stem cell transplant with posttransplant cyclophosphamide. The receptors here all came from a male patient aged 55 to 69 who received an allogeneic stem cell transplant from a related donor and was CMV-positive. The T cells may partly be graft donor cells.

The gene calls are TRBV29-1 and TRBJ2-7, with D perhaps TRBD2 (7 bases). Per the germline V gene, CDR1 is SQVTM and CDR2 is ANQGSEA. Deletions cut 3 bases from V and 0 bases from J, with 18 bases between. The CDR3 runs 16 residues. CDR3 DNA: TGCAGCGTTGATTCGGTCGTGGGAGGGGGCTCCTACGAGCAGTACTTC. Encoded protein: CSVDSVVGGGSYEQYF.

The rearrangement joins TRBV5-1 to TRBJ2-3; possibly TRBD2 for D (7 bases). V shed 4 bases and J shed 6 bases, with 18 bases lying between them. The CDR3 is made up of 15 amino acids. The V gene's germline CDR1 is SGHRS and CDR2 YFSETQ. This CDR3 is CASSLLGGGFDTQYF. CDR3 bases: TGCGCCAGCAGCCTCTTAGGGGGGGGATTTGATACGCAGTATTTT.

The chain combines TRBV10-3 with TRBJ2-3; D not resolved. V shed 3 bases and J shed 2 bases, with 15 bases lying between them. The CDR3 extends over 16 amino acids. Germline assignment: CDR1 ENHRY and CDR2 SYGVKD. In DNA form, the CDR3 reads TGTGCCATCAGTGATAGAGACACCGTGTTCACAGATACGCAGTATTTT. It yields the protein CAISDRDTVFTDTQYF.

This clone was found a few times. CDR3 region: CASSSLTGWGYGYTF. The CDR3 DNA follows: TGTGCCAGCAGCTCCCTGACAGGGTGGGGCTATGGCTACACCTTC. This chain connects TRBV11-2 to TRBJ1-2; 7 bases agree with TRBD1. Germline V gene lookup returns CDR1 SGHAT and CDR2 FQNNGV. The CDR3 contains 15 residues. With 4 bases clipped from V and 4 bases from J, the junction kept 9 bases outside the gene matches.

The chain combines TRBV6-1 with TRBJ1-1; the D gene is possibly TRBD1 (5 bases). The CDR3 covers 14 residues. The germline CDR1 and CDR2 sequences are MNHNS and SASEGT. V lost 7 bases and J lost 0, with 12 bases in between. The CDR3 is CASTGGGLNTEAFF. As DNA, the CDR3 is TGTGCCAGCACGGGGGGGGGACTGAACACTGAAGCTTTCTTT.

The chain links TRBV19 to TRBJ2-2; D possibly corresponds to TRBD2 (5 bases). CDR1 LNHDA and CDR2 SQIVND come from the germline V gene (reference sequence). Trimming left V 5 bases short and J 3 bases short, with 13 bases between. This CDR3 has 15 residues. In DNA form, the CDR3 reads TGTGCCAGTAGTTCGGAGGACGCGTACACCGGGGAGCTGTTTTTT. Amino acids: CASSSEDAYTGELFF. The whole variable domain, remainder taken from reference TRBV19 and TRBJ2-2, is DGGITQSPKYLFRKEGQNVTLSCEQNLNHDAMYWYRQDPGQGLRLIYYSQIVNDFQKGDIAEGYSVSREKKESFPLTVTSAQKNPTAFYLCASSSEDAYTGELFFGEGSRLTVL.

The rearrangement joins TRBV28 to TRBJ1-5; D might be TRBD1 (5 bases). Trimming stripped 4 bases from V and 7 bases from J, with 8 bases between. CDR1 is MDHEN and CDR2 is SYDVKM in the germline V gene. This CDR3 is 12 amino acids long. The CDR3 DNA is TGTGCCAGCAGTTCCAGGGCCCAGCCCCAGCATTTT. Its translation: CASSSRAQPQHF. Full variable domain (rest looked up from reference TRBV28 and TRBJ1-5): DVKVTQSSRYLVKRTGEKVFLECVQDMDHENMFWYRQDPGLGLRLIYFSYDVKMKEKGDIPEGYSVSREKKERFSLILESASTNQTSMYLCASSSRAQPQHFGDGTRLSIL.

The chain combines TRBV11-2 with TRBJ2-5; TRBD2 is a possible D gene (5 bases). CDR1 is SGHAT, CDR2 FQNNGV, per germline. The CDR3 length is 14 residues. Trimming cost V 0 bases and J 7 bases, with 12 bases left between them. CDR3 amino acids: CASSLDRTRGTQYF. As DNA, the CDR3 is TGTGCCAGCAGCTTAGATAGAACTAGAGGGACCCAGTACTTC.

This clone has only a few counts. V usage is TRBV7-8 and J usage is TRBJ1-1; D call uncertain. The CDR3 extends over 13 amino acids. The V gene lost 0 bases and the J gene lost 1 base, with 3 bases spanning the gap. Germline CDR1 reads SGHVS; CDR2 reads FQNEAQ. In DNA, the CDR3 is TGTGCCAGCAGCTTAGCCCAGAACACTGAAGCTTTCTTT. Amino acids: CASSLAQNTEAFF.

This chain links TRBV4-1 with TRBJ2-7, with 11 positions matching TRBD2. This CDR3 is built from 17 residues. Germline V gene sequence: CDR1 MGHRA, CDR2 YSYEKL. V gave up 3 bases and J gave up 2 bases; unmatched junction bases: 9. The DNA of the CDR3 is TGCGCCAGCAGCCAGGCCCCCCTAGCGGGAGGAACCTACGAGCAGTACTTC. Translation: CASSQAPLAGGTYEQYF.

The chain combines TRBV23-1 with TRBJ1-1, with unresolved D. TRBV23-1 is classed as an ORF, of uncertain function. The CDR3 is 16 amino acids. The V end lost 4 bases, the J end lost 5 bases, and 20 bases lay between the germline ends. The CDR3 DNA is TGCGCCAGCAGTCGGCCGATGACCGGGCCGGGGACTGAAGCTTTCTTT. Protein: CASSRPMTGPGTEAFF.